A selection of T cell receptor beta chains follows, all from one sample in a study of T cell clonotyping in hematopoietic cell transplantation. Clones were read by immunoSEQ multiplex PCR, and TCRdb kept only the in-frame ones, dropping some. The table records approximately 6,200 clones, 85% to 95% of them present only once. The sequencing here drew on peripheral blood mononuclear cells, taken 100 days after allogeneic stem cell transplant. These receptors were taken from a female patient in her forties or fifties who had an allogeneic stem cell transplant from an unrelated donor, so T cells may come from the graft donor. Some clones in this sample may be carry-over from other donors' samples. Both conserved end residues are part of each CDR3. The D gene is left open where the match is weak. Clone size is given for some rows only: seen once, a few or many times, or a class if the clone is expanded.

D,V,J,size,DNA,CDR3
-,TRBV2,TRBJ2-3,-,TGTGCCAGCAGTGAGCAGGGGGGTGATACGCAGTATTTT,CASSEQGGDTQYF
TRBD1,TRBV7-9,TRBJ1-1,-,TGTGCCAGCAGCCAGGGGGCAGGGGGCACATTT,CASSQGAGGTF
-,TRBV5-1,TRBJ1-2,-,TGCGCCAGCAGCTTTGGGTCGATCCGGGGGCATGGTGGCTACACCTTC,CASSFGSIRGHGGYTF
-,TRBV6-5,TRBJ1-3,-,TGTGCCAGCAGTTATGCCTCCGGGACAATTGGAAACACCATATATTTT,CASSYASGTIGNTIYF
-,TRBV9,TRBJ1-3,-,TGTGCCAGCAGCGTAGGGGCAGGTTTCCTCCTAACCTCTGGAAACACCATATATTTT,CASSVGAGFLLTSGNTIYF
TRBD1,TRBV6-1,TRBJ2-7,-,TGTGCCAGCAGTGTCCGGACAGGGGGCGACTACGAGCAGTACTTC,CASSVRTGGDYEQYF
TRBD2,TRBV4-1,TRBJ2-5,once,TGCGCCAGCAGCCAAACCGGGACTAGCGGTTCAGAGACCCAGTACTTC,CASSQTGTSGSETQYF
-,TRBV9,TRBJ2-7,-,TGTGCCAGCAGCGTAGGCGCGGCGTGGGAGCAGTACTTC,CASSVGAAWEQYF
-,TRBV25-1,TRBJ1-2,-,TGTGCCAGCAGTGAACAATACGGTTTTGGCTACACCTTC,CASSEQYGFGYTF
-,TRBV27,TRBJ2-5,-,TGTGCCAGCAGTTTAACACAGAACCAAGAGACCCAGTACTTC,CASSLTQNQETQYF
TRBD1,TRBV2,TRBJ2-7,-,TGTGCCAGCAGCACAAGTACAGGGGTATACGAGCAGTACTTC,CASSTSTGVYEQYF
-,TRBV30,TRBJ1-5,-,TGTGCCTGGAGTAGGCAGGACAATCAGCCCCAGCATTTT,CAWSRQDNQPQHF
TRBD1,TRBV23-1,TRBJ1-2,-,TGCGCCAGCAGTCCAGGCCCCGGGACAGGGGGATATGGCTACACCTTC,CASSPGPGTGGYGYTF
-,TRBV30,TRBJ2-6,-,TGTGCCTTGGAGGGAGGGGCCAACGTCCTGACTTTC,CALEGGANVLTF
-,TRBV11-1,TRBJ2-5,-,TGTGCCAGCAGCGACCGTGCCTCTGCCCAAGAGACCCAGTACTTC,CASSDRASAQETQYF
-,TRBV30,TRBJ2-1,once,TGTGCCTGGAGTTTAAGACTAGTGGATGAGCAGTTCTTC,CAWSLRLVDEQFF
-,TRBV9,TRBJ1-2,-,TGTGCCAGCAGCCCAAGGGGACAATCTGATTTCTATGGCTACACCTTC,CASSPRGQSDFYGYTF
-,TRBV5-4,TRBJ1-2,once,TGTGCCAGCAGCCTGCCGTTGGGGAGGGGCGGCTACACCTTC,CASSLPLGRGGYTF
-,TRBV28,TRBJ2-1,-,TGTGCCAGCAGTGTTGGACTGGGAAACAATGAGCAGTTCTTC,CASSVGLGNNEQFF
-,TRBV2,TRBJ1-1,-,TGTGCCAGCAGTCTACCGACAGGACGGGCTTTCTTT,CASSLPTGRAFF
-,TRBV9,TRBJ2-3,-,TGTGCCAGCAGCGAAGGGGTAGGAGATACGCAGTATTTT,CASSEGVGDTQYF
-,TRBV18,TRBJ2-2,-,TGTGCCAGCGGGCGGAACACCGGGGAGCTGTTTTTT,CASGRNTGELFF
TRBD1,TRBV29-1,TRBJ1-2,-,TGCAGCGTTGCGGACAGGGCGGTTGGCTACACCTTC,CSVADRAVGYTF
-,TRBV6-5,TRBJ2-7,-,TGTGCCAGCAGCTTGGACAGTTACGAGCAGTACTTC,CASSLDSYEQYF
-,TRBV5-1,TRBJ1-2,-,TGCGCCAGCAGCTTGGTCGAGACAGACAATGGCTACACCTTC,CASSLVETDNGYTF
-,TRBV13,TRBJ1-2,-,TGTGCCAGCAGTCCTCAGGGAAGAGGCTACACCTTC,CASSPQGRGYTF
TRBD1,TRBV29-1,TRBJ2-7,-,TGCAGCGTTTTTCCGGGGACAGGGCACTACGAGCAGTACTTC,CSVFPGTGHYEQYF
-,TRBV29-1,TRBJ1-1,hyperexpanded,TGCAGCGTTGAATCCCCTAGCCCAGATCGCACTGAAGCTTTCTTT,CSVESPSPDRTEAFF
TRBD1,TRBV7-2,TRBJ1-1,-,TGTGCCAGCAGGCCTCGTACAGGGGCGAACACTGAAGCTTTCTTT,CASRPRTGANTEAFF
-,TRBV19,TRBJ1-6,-,TGTGCCAGTCGAAATTCGGGTAGGTCACCCCTCCACTTT,CASRNSGRSPLHF
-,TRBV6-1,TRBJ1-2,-,TGTGCCAGCAGTGAAGGCTGGGGGGGGCAGGACTATGGCTACACCTTC,CASSEGWGGQDYGYTF
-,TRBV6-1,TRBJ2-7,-,TGTGCCAGCAGTGAAGGGGACACAATGCACTACGAGCAGTACTTC,CASSEGDTMHYEQYF
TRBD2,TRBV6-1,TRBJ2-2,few,TGTGCCAGCAGTGAAAGCGGGGACACCGGGGAGCTGTTTTTT,CASSESGDTGELFF
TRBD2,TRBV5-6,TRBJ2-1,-,TGTGCCAGCAGCCTGCGAACTTTAGCGGGGGGGCGCAATGAGCAGTTCTTC,CASSLRTLAGGRNEQFF
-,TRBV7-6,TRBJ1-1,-,TGTGCCAGCAGCTCACAGGGTTACACTGAAGCTTTCTTT,CASSSQGYTEAFF
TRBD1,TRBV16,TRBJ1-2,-,TGTGCCAGCAGCCAACAACAGGGGTCGAGCTATGGCTACACCTTC,CASSQQQGSSYGYTF
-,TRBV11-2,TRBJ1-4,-,TGTGCCAGCAGCGCCTCGGGCTCGGCAAAACTGTTTTTT,CASSASGSAKLFF
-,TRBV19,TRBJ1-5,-,TGTGCCAGTAGTGCGGGGCGCAGCAATCAGCCCCAGCATTTT,CASSAGRSNQPQHF
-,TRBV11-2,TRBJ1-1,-,TGTGCCAGCAGCCCGTGGGGCCGGGCACAGAGCACTGAAGCTTTCTTT,CASSPWGRAQSTEAFF
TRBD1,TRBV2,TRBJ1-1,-,TGTGCCAGTGGACAGGACATGAACACTGAAGCTTTCTTT,CASGQDMNTEAFF
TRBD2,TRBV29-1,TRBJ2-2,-,TGCAGCGTTCAATTTAGCGGGGGGGAGACCGGGGAGCTGTTTTTT,CSVQFSGGETGELFF
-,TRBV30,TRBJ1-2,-,TGTGCCTGGAGTCCAACCGGCTCCGGACATGTCTATGGCTACACCTTC,CAWSPTGSGHVYGYTF
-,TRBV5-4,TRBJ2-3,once,TGTGCCAGCAGCTCCTATTCTTCACCCAGGGCAGATACGCAGTATTTT,CASSSYSSPRADTQYF
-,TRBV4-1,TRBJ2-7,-,TGCGCCAGCAGCCAAGAAACCACAACCCTCTCCTACGAGCAGTACTTC,CASSQETTTLSYEQYF
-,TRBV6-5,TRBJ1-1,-,TGTGCCAGCAGTTACGGGGGCACTGAAGCTTTCTTT,CASSYGGTEAFF
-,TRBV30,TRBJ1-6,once,TGTGCCTGCCTATTCTTGGAGAATTCACCCCTCCACTTT,CACLFLENSPLHF
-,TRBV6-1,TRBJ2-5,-,TGTGCCAGCAGTGAACTACAGGGCGTTAAAGAGACCCAGTACTTC,CASSELQGVKETQYF
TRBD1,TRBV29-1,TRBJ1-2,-,TGCAGCGTTGGGAGAACAGGGGGGAATGATGGCTACACCTTC,CSVGRTGGNDGYTF